The 32 T cell receptor beta chains in this list originate from one sample, sequenced in a study of blood T cell repertoires in COVID-19. Repertoires were generated with immunoSEQ multiplex PCR, while TCRdb's copy carries only in-frame clones and drops some. The top ten hold approximately 18% of the sample, which has more than 95,000 clones, around 80% seen once. Specimen: peripheral blood. The receptors shown here come from a man younger than 45 with COVID-19, enrolled during active disease.

This chain connects TRBV2 to TRBJ1-2; no reliable D call. CDR3 length: 16 residues. Germline-derived CDR1 and CDR2 are SNHLY and FYNNEI. V was pared by 1 base and J by 9 bases, with 21 bases between. For the CDR3, the DNA is TGTGCCAGCAGTGAAGGTGTTACAGCAGCCTTTAGGAGCTACACCTTC. It codes for CASSEGVTAAFRSYTF. Filled out from reference TRBV2 and TRBJ1-2, the complete variable domain reads EPEVTQTPSHQVTQMGQEVILRCVPISNHLYFYWYRQILGQKVEFLVSFYNNEISEKSEIFDDQFSVERPDGSNFTLKIRSTKLEDSAMYFCASSEGVTAAFRSYTFGSGTRLTVV.

The gene calls are TRBV7-9 and TRBJ2-1; TRBD2 aligns across 12 bases. J gave up 7 bases and V 3 bases, and 7 bases lay outside the gene matches. Germline V lookup: CDR1 SEHNR, CDR2 FQNEAQ (reference sequence). The CDR3 is 16 amino acids. The CDR3, as DNA: TGTGCCAGCAGCTTCCCGACTAGCGGGAGAGGTAATGAGCAGTTCTTC. It specifies CASSFPTSGRGNEQFF.

Here the CDR3 reads CASSPQGAGNSPLHF. The CDR3 DNA is TGTGCCAGCAGCCCCCAGGGGGCTGGCAATTCACCCCTCCACTTT. The V call is TRBV6-5, the J call TRBJ1-6, with 8 positions matching TRBD1. The ends lost 6 bases at V and 7 bases at J; junction bases unmatched: 8. The CDR3 is made up of 15 amino acids. Per germline, CDR1 MNHEY and CDR2 SVGAGI.

This rearrangement joins TRBV9 to TRBJ2-1; 8 positions agree with TRBD1. The trim removed 3 bases at V and 3 bases at J, leaving 8 bases unmatched. CDR3 length: 16 amino acids. Per the germline V gene, CDR1 is SGDLS and CDR2 is YYNGEE. CDR3 sequence: CASSGRQGTGYNEQFF. The CDR3 nucleotides are TGTGCCAGCAGCGGCCGACAGGGGACGGGCTACAATGAGCAGTTCTTC.

The chain combines TRBV7-9 with TRBJ2-7; 7 bases line up with TRBD1. This CDR3 is built from 13 residues. Trimming at V came to 6 bases and at J to 3 bases, leaving 5 bases not matched to a gene. CDR1 is SEHNR, CDR2 FQNEAQ, per germline (reference sequence). In nucleotides, the CDR3 is TGTGCCAGCAGACGAGGGACAGACTACGAGCAGTACTTC. Amino acid sequence: CASRRGTDYEQYF.

The chain combines TRBV5-5 with TRBJ1-4, with D perhaps matching TRBD1 (6 bases). V was clipped by 1 base and J by 4 bases, with 11 bases between them. CDR1 and CDR2 from the germline V gene are SGHKS and YYEKEE (reference sequence). The CDR3 sequence is 15 residues long. DNA of the CDR3: TGTGCCAGCAGCTTGTCGGACAGTTATAATGAAAAACTGTTTTTT. As protein: CASSLSDSYNEKLFF.

V is TRBV27 and J is TRBJ2-3; 11 bases align to TRBD2. From germline, CDR1 is MNHEY and CDR2 SMNVEV (reference sequence). V lost 3 bases, J lost 2 bases, and 7 bases stayed unmatched. The CDR3 is 17 residues long. CDR3 loop: CASSFRGTSGHTDTQYF. CDR3 nucleotide sequence: TGTGCCAGCAGTTTCCGAGGGACTAGCGGACACACAGATACGCAGTATTTT.

The chain uses TRBV12-5 and TRBJ1-4, with a tentative D call TRBD1 (5 bases). V was pared by 0 bases and J by 8 bases, with 28 bases between. Germline V CDR1 and CDR2: LGHNT, FRNRAP. The CDR3 has 20 amino acids. The CDR3: CASGLVLLGRFMARDEKLFF. The CDR3 DNA is TGTGCTAGTGGTTTGGTACTCTTGGGGAGGTTTATGGCGAGGGACGAAAAACTGTTTTTT.

This CDR3 reads CASSELTWGSRGYTF. CDR3 nucleotides: TGTGCCAGCAGTGAACTAACTTGGGGCAGTCGGGGCTACACCTTC. J is TRBJ1-2 and V is TRBV2; possibly TRBD1 for D (5 bases). There are 15 residues in the CDR3. The germline V gene has CDR1 SNHLY and CDR2 FYNNEI. Trimming took 2 bases from V and 8 from J, leaving 18 bases between them.

J is TRBJ2-7 and V is TRBV3-1 (or the pseudogene TRBV3-2); D ambiguous. Between the trimmed V and J ends, which lost 2 bases and 4 bases, there was a span of 6 bases. This CDR3 has 12 residues. Germline-derived CDR1 and CDR2 are LGHDT and YNNKEL (reference sequence). The CDR3 DNA reads as TGTGCCAGCAGCCAAAGTCAGTACGAGCAGTACTTC. This sequence encodes CASSQSQYEQYF.

The V gene is TRBV7-9, the J gene TRBJ1-6; 7 bases agree with TRBD1. Losses at the gene ends were 1 base for V and 7 bases for J; bases not matched to a gene: 10. The germline CDR1 and CDR2 sequences are SEHNR and FQNEAQ (reference sequence). This CDR3 is 17 amino acids long. The CDR3 DNA is TGTGCCAGCAGCTTAGGGGGACAGCCCATAGAGAATTCACCCCTCCACTTT. It encodes CASSLGGQPIENSPLHF.

The V and J genes are TRBV7-2 and TRBJ2-3; 9 bases agree with TRBD2. The CDR3 length is 14 residues. Germline-derived CDR1 and CDR2 are SGHTA and FQGNSA. V gave up 5 bases and J gave up 6 bases; unmatched junction bases: 6. The CDR3 protein is CASSLASGTDTQYF. The CDR3 nucleotides read TGTGCCAGCAGCCTGGCTAGCGGGACGGATACGCAGTATTTT.

The J gene is TRBJ1-6, the V gene TRBV5-6; D might be TRBD1 (5 bases). The germline V and J ends were trimmed by 4 bases and 13 bases, with 12 bases remaining between them. The length of the CDR3 is 12 residues. Germline loops: CDR1 SGHDT, CDR2 YYEEEE. The CDR3 protein is CASSQGGKPLHF. The CDR3 DNA is TGTGCCAGCAGCCAGGGAGGGAAGCCCCTCCACTTT.

The chain has TRBV2 and TRBJ2-1; 9 bases map to TRBD1. The V segment lost 6 bases and the J segment 3 bases; nucleotides outside the gene matches: 3. From germline, CDR1 is SNHLY and CDR2 FYNNEI. The CDR3 has 14 residues. CDR3 sequence (DNA): TGTGCCAGCAGGGACAGGGGTTTCTACAATGAGCAGTTCTTC. It is translated as CASRDRGFYNEQFF.

V gene TRBV11-2 combines with J gene TRBJ1-2; 9 positions agree with TRBD1. Germline loops: CDR1 SGHAT, CDR2 FQNNGV. There are 15 residues in the CDR3. V dropped 0 bases and J dropped 6; count of bases not matched to a gene: 5. The CDR3 DNA is TGTGCCAGCAGCTTAGATGGGACAGGGTGGCATGGCTACACCTTC. This codes for CASSLDGTGWHGYTF.

This chain joins TRBV12-5 and TRBJ2-1; 12 nucleotides line up with TRBD2. The V and J ends lost 3 bases and 7 bases, in that order; junction bases with no gene match: 13. The CDR3 loop spans 18 amino acids. Germline-derived CDR1 and CDR2 are LGHNT and FRNRAP. Written as DNA, the CDR3 is TGTGCTAGTGGTTTAGAAGTTGGGCTAGCGGGAGGGGGAAATGAGCAGTTCTTC. Its protein is CASGLEVGLAGGGNEQFF.

The chain joins TRBV13 to TRBJ2-5; maybe TRBD2 (6 bases). Germline V CDR1 and CDR2: PRHDT, FYEKMQ (reference sequence). The CDR3 runs 15 residues. Trimming shortened V by 2 bases and J by 5 bases, and 15 bases separated the two germline ends. DNA of the CDR3: TGTGCCAGCAGCTTAAGCGTAGGACTATCGGAGACCCAGTACTTC. Amino acid sequence: CASSLSVGLSETQYF.

The CDR3 reads CASSFQWNTEAFF. The CDR3, as DNA: TGTGCCAGCAGTTTCCAGTGGAACACTGAAGCTTTCTTT. The chain links TRBV28 to TRBJ1-1, with D unclear. Germline V gene lookup returns CDR1 MDHEN and CDR2 SYDVKM. The CDR3 has 13 residues. V dropped 3 bases and J dropped 1 base, with 6 bases sitting between them.

The chain recombines TRBV4-1 with TRBJ2-5; 7 nucleotides match TRBD1. The CDR3 spans 16 residues. CDR1 and CDR2 from the germline V gene are MGHRA and YSYEKL. Germline trimming cut 1 base from V and 2 bases from J; bases unmatched to any gene: 7. CDR3 region: CASSQGTTGDQETQYF. Here the CDR3 DNA reads TGCGCCAGCAGCCAAGGGACCACAGGGGATCAAGAGACCCAGTACTTC.

The chain carries TRBV18 and TRBJ2-1, with 9 bases identical to TRBD2. The CDR3 loop spans 15 amino acids. From germline, CDR1 is KGHSH and CDR2 LQKENI. V lost 0 bases, J lost 7 bases, and 4 bases stayed unmatched. CDR3 in amino acids: CASSPPSLAGNEQFF. CDR3 DNA sequence: TGTGCCAGCTCACCACCGTCCCTAGCGGGAAATGAGCAGTTCTTC.

The rearrangement joins TRBV28 to TRBJ2-1; 8 bases line up with TRBD2. Unmatched junction bases numbered 11, after V lost 7 bases and J lost 6 bases. CDR3 length equals 15 residues. CDR1 and CDR2 from the germline V gene are MDHEN and SYDVKM. The CDR3 region is CASTFRTAGANEQFF. The CDR3 DNA follows: TGTGCCAGCACCTTTAGGACAGCGGGAGCCAATGAGCAGTTCTTC.

This chain uses TRBV7-2 with TRBJ1-4; weak D call: TRBD1 (6 bases). The germline gives CDR1 SGHTA, CDR2 FQGNSA. CDR3 size: 16 residues. Trimming left V 1 base short and J 6 bases short, with 15 bases between. CDR3: CASSLGVGGLHEKLFF. The CDR3 DNA reads TGTGCCAGCAGCTTAGGAGTGGGGGGGCTGCATGAAAAACTGTTTTTT.

This clone occurred once. The rearrangement uses TRBV5-1 and TRBJ2-3; TRBD2 might be the D (5 bases). CDR3 size: 13 residues. Per the germline V gene, CDR1 is SGHRS and CDR2 is YFSETQ. Trimming pared 5 bases from V and 4 bases from J, leaving 11 bases between. The chain's CDR3 is CASRTNYADTQYF. CDR3 nucleotides: TGCGCCAGCAGGACTAACTACGCAGATACGCAGTATTTT. The full variable domain, completed using reference TRBV5-1 and TRBJ2-3, is KAGVTQTPRYLIKTRGQQVTLSCSPISGHRSVSWYQQTPGQGLQFLFEYFSETQRNKGNFPGRFSGRQFSNSRSEMNVSTLELGDSALYLCASRTNYADTQYFGPGTRLTVL.

The genes are TRBV27 and TRBJ1-2; no clear D. Germline V lookup: CDR1 MNHEY, CDR2 SMNVEV (reference sequence). The CDR3 has 13 amino acids. V lost 5 bases and J 4 bases, leaving 11 bases between the germline ends. The CDR3 DNA reads TGTGCCAGCAGTCCTCGCCTATTCTATGGCTACACCTTC. Translation gives CASSPRLFYGYTF.

With respect to this clone: The same CDR3 is also encoded by other DNA sequences in this sample. V gene TRBV28 combines with J gene TRBJ1-2, with TRBD1 identical over 7 bases. CDR3 length: 14 residues. Germline V gene data show CDR1 as MDHEN and CDR2 as SYDVKM. Trimming at V came to 5 bases and at J to 4 bases, leaving 7 bases not matched to a gene. CDR3 sequence: CASSLRDSLYGYTF. CDR3 bases: TGTGCCAGCAGTCTACGGGACAGCCTCTATGGCTACACCTTC.

This clone came up a few times. The chain links TRBV2 to TRBJ2-2; the D gene is possibly TRBD1 (8 bases). This CDR3 has 15 residues. Germline assignment: CDR1 SNHLY and CDR2 FYNNEI. V gave up 7 bases and J gave up 5 bases, with 17 bases separating them. The CDR3 region is CASTRDRGGTGELFF. CDR3 DNA: TGTGCCAGCACCAGAGACAGGGGAGGGACCGGGGAGCTGTTTTTT.

The rearrangement joins TRBV12-3 or TRBV12-4 to TRBJ2-1; D uncertain. V gave up 3 bases and J gave up 10 bases, with 4 bases separating them. The CDR3 is made up of 10 amino acids. This chain's CDR3 is CASSFVEQFF. In DNA, the CDR3 is TGTGCCAGCAGTTTCGTAGAGCAGTTCTTC.

This clone was picked up a small number of times. The chain couples TRBV5-1 to TRBJ2-3; 9 bases are shared with TRBD2. The V gene's germline CDR1 is SGHRS and CDR2 YFSETQ. The CDR3 length is 15 residues. Trimming took 9 bases from V and 0 from J; bases not matched to a gene: 8. The CDR3 DNA reads as TGCGCCACCAATGTAGCGGGGGCTAGCACAGATACGCAGTATTTT. This codes for CATNVAGASTDTQYF.

This sequence joins TRBV7-9 and TRBJ1-2, with 9 bases fitting TRBD1. CDR1 is SEHNR, CDR2 FQNEAQ, per germline (reference sequence). The CDR3 contains 14 residues. The trim removed 6 bases at V and 7 bases at J, leaving 9 bases unmatched. The CDR3 DNA reads as TGTGCCAGCAGTAGGGACAGGGATGTCTGTGGCTACACCTTC. It translates to CASSRDRDVCGYTF.

The chain recombines TRBV7-8 with TRBJ2-1; 10 positions agree with TRBD1. The CDR3 has 13 residues. Germline CDR1 is SGHVS and CDR2 is FQNEAQ. With 6 bases clipped from V and 6 bases from J, the junction kept 2 bases outside the gene matches. The CDR3 loop reads CASRWTGGNEQFF. As DNA, the CDR3 is TGTGCCAGCAGATGGACAGGGGGCAATGAGCAGTTCTTC.

The chain carries TRBV28 and TRBJ1-5; D remains ambiguous. V was clipped by 3 bases and J by 5 bases, with 23 bases between them. CDR1 MDHEN and CDR2 SYDVKM come from the germline V gene. The CDR3 extends over 18 amino acids. Here the CDR3 DNA reads TGTGCCAGCAGTTTTGGGATTATAGGGCTCCCCGGGGATCAGCCCCAGCATTTT. It specifies CASSFGIIGLPGDQPQHF.

This chain links TRBV2 with TRBJ2-2, with TRBD1 matching over 7 bases. The V gene end was trimmed by 4 bases and the J gene end by 1 base; junction bases not matched to a gene: 0. Germline V CDR1 and CDR2: SNHLY, FYNNEI. This CDR3 comprises 14 residues. The CDR3 region has the DNA TGTGCCAGCAGTGGACAGGGGAACACCGGGGAGCTGTTTTTT. This gives the protein CASSGQGNTGELFF.